This T cell receptor (beta chain) was recorded in a study of molecular identifiers for immune sequencing clone quantification. The length of the CDR3 is 14 residues. Trimming removed 2 bases at V and 6 bases at J, with 13 bases between. Germline CDR1 and CDR2: SEHNR and FQNEAQ (reference sequence). TCRdb used MiXCR to reprocess the PCR reads, holding one entry per CDR3 protein. The table includes hundreds of thousands of distinct CDR3 sequences, roughly 23% detected once. Material: naive CD8+ T cells from blood, with Jurkat cell RNA spiked in. The subset was: FACS-sorted CD8+CD4-CCR7+CD45RA+ naive T cells. V gene TRBV7-9 combines with J gene TRBJ1-1; unclear D gene. The sequence was collected from a human donor in good health. Some libraries in this study had Jurkat cell RNA spiked in. Written as DNA, the CDR3 is TGTGCCAGCAGCTTATATGGCTCAGAAGCTGAAGCTTTCTTT. Amino acids: CASSLYGSEAEAFF.